The 9 T cell receptor beta chains below come from one sample, sequenced in a study of T-cell reconstitution after alpha-beta-depleted transplantation in children. As it was prepared, the TCRbeta library received unique molecular identifiers. Each CDR3 protein gets one entry after TCRdb re-called the PCR reads with MiXCR. The table includes 200,000 or so distinct CDR3 sequences, 7.5% to 9.5% detected once. The source material was PBMCs, mostly from graft donor cells, sampled 360 days after TCRalphabeta/CD19-depleted stem cell transplant. The receptors stem from a male patient between 2 and 10 years old who had a stem cell transplant for acute myeloid leukemia, so the T cells may come from the graft donor.

This clonotype was seen many times. The chain couples TRBV28 to TRBJ1-1, with D unresolved. CDR1 and CDR2 from the germline V gene are MDHEN and SYDVKM. Between the trimmed V and J ends, which lost 7 bases and 4 bases, there was a span of 19 bases. The CDR3 length is 15 residues. The CDR3 nucleotides are TGTGCCAGCATGGTGGACCCCCTCAGCCTCACTGAAGCTTTCTTT. Translated, it gives CASMVDPLSLTEAFF.

A few counts support this clonotype. The chain recombines TRBV20-1 with TRBJ1-1; D might be TRBD1 (5 bases). V was shortened by 5 bases and J by 7 bases, with 20 bases between the two germline ends. The CDR3 is made up of 14 amino acids. Germline CDR1 reads DFQATT; CDR2 reads SNEGSKA (reference sequence). The CDR3 region has the DNA TGCAGTGCTGGGGTGGGGGGAAGGAGGAATGAAGCTTTCTTT. It is translated as CSAGVGGRRNEAFF.

This clonotype turned up a few times. The V gene is TRBV25-1, the J gene TRBJ2-7; D may be TRBD1 (6 bases). In germline, CDR1 is MGHDK, CDR2 SYGVNS. The germline V and J ends were trimmed by 3 bases and 3 bases, with 12 bases remaining between them. The CDR3 runs to 14 residues. DNA for the CDR3: TGTGCCAGCAGTGACAGGGGCATTGGCTACGAGCAGTACTTC. Translation: CASSDRGIGYEQYF.

In this sample, this clonotype turned up a few times. The chain recombines TRBV27 with TRBJ1-5; D may be TRBD1 (6 bases). The CDR3 runs 14 residues. The V end lost 6 bases, the J end lost 6 bases, and 15 bases lay between the germline ends. Germline V gives CDR1 MNHEY, CDR2 SMNVEV (reference sequence). The DNA of the CDR3 is TGTGCCAGCAGAGGCCAGGGGTTTGTTCAGCCCCAGCATTTT. This codes for CASRGQGFVQPQHF.

The CDR3 here is CASSLGASGGRRADTQYF. The CDR3 region has the DNA TGTGCCAGCAGCTTAGGGGCCAGCGGGGGCAGGCGTGCGGATACGCAGTATTTT. This chain joins TRBV11-2 and TRBJ2-3; TRBD2 agrees at 8 bases. The germline CDR1 and CDR2 sequences are SGHAT and FQNNGV. V lost 1 base to trimming and J lost 6 bases; unmatched junction nucleotides: 15. This CDR3 has 18 residues.

Many counts were recorded for this clonotype. The rearrangement links TRBV5-1 to TRBJ2-7; no definite D call. This CDR3 spans 20 amino acids. CDR1 and CDR2 from the germline V gene are SGHRS and YFSETQ. Trimming stripped 0 bases from V and 0 bases from J, with 25 bases between. The DNA of the CDR3 is TGCGCCAGCAGCTTGGCCATATTCGGAGTAAGGGTCAGAAGCTCCTACGAGCAGTACTTC. Its translation is CASSLAIFGVRVRSSYEQYF.

Ten or more counts support this clonotype. The chain joins TRBV3-1 to TRBJ2-3; D is uncertain. V lost 0 bases and J 4 bases, leaving 5 bases between the germline ends. CDR1 is LGHDT and CDR2 is YNNKEL in the germline V gene (reference sequence). The CDR3 consists of 13 residues. The CDR3 DNA follows: TGTGCCAGCAGCCAAGAATTCTCAGATACGCAGTATTTT. It is translated as CASSQEFSDTQYF.

This clonotype appeared many times. The rearrangement uses TRBV12-3 or TRBV12-4 and TRBJ2-1; a possible D gene is TRBD1 (5 bases). The CDR3 is made up of 14 amino acids. Trimming cost V 3 bases and J 4 bases, with 10 bases left between them. CDR3 sequence: CASSLSTGYNEQFF. The DNA for the CDR3 is TGTGCCAGCAGTTTGTCCACAGGTTACAATGAGCAGTTCTTC.

CDR3 protein: CASGPTGRENTEAFF. CDR3 sequence (DNA): TGTGCTAGTGGCCCAACGGGACGGGAGAACACTGAAGCTTTCTTT. V gene TRBV12-5 combines with J gene TRBJ1-1; D is possibly TRBD1 (5 bases). The V gene's germline CDR1 is LGHNT and CDR2 FRNRAP. The V end was cut by 6 bases, the J end by 1 base, with 15 bases between. CDR3 length equals 15 residues.